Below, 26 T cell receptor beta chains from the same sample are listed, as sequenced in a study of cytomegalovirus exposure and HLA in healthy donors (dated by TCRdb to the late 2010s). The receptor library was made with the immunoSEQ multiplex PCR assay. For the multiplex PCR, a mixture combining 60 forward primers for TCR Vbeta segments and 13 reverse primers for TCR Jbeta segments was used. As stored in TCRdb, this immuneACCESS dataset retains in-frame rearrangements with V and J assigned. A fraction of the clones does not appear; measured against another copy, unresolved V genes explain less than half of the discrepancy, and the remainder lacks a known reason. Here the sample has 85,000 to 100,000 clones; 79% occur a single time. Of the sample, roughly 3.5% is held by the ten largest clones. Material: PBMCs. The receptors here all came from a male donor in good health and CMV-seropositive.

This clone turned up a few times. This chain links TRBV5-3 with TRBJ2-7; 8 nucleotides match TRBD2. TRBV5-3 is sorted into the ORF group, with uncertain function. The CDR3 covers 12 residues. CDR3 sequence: CGGRGVSYEQYF. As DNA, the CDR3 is TGTGGAGGGCGGGGGGTTTCCTACGAGCAGTACTTC.

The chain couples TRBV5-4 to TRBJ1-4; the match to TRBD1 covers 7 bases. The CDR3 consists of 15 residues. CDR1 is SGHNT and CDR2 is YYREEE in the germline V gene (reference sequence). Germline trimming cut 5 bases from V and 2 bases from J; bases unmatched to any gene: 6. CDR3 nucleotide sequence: TGTGCCAGCAGTAGGGACAGCGGCACTAATGAAAAACTGTTTTTT. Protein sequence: CASSRDSGTNEKLFF.

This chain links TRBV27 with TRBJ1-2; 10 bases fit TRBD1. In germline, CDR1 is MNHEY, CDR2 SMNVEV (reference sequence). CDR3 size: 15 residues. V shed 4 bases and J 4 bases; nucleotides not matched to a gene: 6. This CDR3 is CASSSRRTGGYGYTF. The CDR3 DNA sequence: TGTGCCAGCAGTTCCCGCCGGACAGGGGGCTATGGCTACACCTTC.

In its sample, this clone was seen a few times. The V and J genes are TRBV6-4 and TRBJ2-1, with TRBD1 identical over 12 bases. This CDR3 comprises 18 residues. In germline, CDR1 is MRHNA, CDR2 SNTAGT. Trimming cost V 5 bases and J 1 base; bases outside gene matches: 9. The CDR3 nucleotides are TGTGCCAGCAGTCCGGGACAGGGGGCTCTTCTATCCTACAATGAGCAGTTCTTC. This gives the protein CASSPGQGALLSYNEQFF.

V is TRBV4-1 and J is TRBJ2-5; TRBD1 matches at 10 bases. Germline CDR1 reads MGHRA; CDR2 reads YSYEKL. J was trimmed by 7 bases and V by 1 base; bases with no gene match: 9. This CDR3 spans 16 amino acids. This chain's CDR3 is CASSQGSGTGERTQYF. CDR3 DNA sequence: TGCGCCAGCAGCCAAGGATCCGGGACAGGGGAACGGACCCAGTACTTC.

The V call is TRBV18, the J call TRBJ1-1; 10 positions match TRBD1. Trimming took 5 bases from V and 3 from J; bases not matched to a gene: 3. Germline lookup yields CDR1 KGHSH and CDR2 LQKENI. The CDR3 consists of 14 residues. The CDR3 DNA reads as TGTGCCAGCTCATACGGACAGGGGGACACTGAAGCTTTCTTT. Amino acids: CASSYGQGDTEAFF.

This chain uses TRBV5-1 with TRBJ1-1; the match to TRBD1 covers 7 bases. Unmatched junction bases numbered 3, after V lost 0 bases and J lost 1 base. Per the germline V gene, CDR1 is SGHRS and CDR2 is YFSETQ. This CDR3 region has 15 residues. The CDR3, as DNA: TGCGCCAGCAGCTTGGAGGGACAGAAGAACACTGAAGCTTTCTTT. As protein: CASSLEGQKNTEAFF.

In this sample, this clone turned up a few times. The CDR3 loop is CASSFRQASQPQHF. The CDR3 DNA reads TGTGCCAGCAGCTTTCGACAGGCGAGTCAGCCCCAGCATTTT. This chain joins TRBV7-2 and TRBJ1-5, with a tentative D call TRBD1 (6 bases). The V end was cut by 3 bases, the J end by 6 bases, with 12 bases between. CDR1 SGHTA and CDR2 FQGNSA come from the germline V gene. This CDR3 has 14 amino acids.

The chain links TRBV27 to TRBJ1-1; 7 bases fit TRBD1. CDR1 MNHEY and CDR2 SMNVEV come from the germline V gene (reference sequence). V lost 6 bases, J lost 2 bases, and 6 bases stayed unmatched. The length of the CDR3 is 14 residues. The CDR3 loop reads CASRTGTANTEAFF. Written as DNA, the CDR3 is TGTGCCAGCAGAACTGGGACAGCTAACACTGAAGCTTTCTTT.

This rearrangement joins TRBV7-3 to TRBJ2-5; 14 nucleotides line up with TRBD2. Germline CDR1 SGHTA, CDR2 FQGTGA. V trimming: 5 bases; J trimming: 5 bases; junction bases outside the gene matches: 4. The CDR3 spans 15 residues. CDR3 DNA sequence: TGTGCCAGCAGCCTGACTAGCGGGGGGGCTGAGACCCAGTACTTC. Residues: CASSLTSGGAETQYF.

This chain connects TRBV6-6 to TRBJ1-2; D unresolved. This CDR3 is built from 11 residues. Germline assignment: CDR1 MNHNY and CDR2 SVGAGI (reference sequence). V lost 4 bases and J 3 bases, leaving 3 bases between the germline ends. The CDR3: CASSSDYGYTF. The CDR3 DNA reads TGTGCCAGCAGTTCTGACTATGGCTACACCTTC.

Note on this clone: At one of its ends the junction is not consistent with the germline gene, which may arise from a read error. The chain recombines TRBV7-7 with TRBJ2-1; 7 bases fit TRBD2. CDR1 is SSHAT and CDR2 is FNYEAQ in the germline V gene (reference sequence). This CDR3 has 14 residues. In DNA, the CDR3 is TGTGCTAGCAGCTTAGAAGACCTAGCGGTCGAGAAATTCTTC. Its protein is CASSLEDLAVEKFF.

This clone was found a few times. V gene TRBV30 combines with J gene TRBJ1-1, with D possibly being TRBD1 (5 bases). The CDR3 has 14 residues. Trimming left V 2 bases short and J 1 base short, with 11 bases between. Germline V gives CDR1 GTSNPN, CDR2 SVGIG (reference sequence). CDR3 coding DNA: TGTGCCTGGAGTACAGGAATTTCGAACACTGAAGCTTTCTTT. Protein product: CAWSTGISNTEAFF.

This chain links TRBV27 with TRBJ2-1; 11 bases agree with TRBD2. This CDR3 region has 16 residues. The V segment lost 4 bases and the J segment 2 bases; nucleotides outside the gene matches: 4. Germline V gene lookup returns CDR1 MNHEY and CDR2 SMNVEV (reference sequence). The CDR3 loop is CASSSLLAGAYNEQFF. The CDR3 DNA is TGTGCCAGCAGTTCACTACTAGCGGGGGCCTACAATGAGCAGTTCTTC.

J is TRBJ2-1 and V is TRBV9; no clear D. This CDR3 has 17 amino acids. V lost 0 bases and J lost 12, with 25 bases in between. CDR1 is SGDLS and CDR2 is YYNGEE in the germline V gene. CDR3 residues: CASSVGRPSGLPSGQFF. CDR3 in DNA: TGTGCCAGCAGCGTAGGCCGTCCCTCTGGCCTCCCCTCAGGGCAGTTCTTC.

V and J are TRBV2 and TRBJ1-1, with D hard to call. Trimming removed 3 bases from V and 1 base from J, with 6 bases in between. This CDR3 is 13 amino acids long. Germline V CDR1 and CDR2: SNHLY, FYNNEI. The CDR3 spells CASSDYANTEAFF. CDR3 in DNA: TGTGCCAGCAGTGACTACGCGAACACTGAAGCTTTCTTT. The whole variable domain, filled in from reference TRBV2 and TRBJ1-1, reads EPEVTQTPSHQVTQMGQEVILRCVPISNHLYFYWYRQILGQKVEFLVSFYNNEISEKSEIFDDQFSVERPDGSNFTLKIRSTKLEDSAMYFCASSDYANTEAFFGQGTRLTVV.

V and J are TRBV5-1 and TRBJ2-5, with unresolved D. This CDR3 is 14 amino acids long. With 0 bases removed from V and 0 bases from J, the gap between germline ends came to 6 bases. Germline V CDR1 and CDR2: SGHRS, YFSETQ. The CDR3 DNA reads TGCGCCAGCAGCTTGGACAGCCACCAAGAGACCCAGTACTTC. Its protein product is CASSLDSHQETQYF. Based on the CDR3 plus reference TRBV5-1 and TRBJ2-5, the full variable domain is KAGVTQTPRYLIKTRGQQVTLSCSPISGHRSVSWYQQTPGQGLQFLFEYFSETQRNKGNFPGRFSGRQFSNSRSEMNVSTLELGDSALYLCASSLDSHQETQYFGPGTRLLVL.

The CDR3 loop is CASSLSGEPGGTIYF. In nucleotides, the CDR3 is TGTGCCAGCAGTTTATCCGGGGAGCCGGGAGGCACCATATATTTT. This chain links TRBV27 with TRBJ1-3; the D is unclear. The CDR3 extends over 15 amino acids. Germline CDR1 and CDR2: MNHEY and SMNVEV (reference sequence). V was trimmed by 0 bases and J by 9 bases, leaving 15 bases between them.

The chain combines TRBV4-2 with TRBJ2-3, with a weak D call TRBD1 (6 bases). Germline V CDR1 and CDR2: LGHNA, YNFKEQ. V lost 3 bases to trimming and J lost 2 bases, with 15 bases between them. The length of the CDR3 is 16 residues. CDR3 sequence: CASSQLTGKVTDTQYF. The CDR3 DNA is TGTGCCAGCAGCCAGCTTACAGGGAAGGTCACAGATACGCAGTATTTT.

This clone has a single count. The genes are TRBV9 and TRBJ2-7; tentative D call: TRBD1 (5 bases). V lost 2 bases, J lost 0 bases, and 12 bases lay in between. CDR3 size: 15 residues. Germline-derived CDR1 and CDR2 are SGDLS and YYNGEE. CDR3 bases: TGTGCCAGCAGCGTCGGGCAGGGTGACTCCTACGAGCAGTACTTC. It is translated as CASSVGQGDSYEQYF.

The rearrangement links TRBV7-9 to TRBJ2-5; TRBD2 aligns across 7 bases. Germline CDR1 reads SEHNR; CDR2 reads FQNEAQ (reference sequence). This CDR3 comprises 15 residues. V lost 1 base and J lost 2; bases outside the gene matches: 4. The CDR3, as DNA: TGTGCCAGCAGCTTAGTCGGGGGGACTCAAGAGACCCAGTACTTC. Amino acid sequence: CASSLVGGTQETQYF.

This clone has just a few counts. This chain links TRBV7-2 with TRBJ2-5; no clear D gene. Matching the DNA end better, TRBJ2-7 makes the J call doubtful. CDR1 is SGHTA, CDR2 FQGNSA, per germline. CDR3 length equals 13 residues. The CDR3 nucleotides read TGTGCCAGCAGCTTGTATTGGGGCTACGAGCAGTACTTC. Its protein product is CASSLYWGYEQYF.

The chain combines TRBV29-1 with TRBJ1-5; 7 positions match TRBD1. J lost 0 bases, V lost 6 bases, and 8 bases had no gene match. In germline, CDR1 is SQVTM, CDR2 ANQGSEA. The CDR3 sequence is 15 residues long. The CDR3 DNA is TGCAGCGTAGGCTGGGACAGTTATAGCAATCAGCCCCAGCATTTT. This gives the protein CSVGWDSYSNQPQHF.

This chain's CDR3 is CASSMGTFTGANYGYTF. In DNA, the CDR3 is TGTGCCAGTAGTATGGGAACTTTTACAGGAGCCAACTATGGCTACACCTTC. The chain joins TRBV19 to TRBJ1-2; perhaps TRBD1 as D (5 bases). This CDR3 is built from 17 residues. The ends were cut back, 3 bases at V and 2 bases at J, with 19 bases in the middle. The germline V gene encodes CDR1 LNHDA and CDR2 SQIVND (reference sequence).

CDR3 sequence reads: CASSSNSYEQYF. The CDR3 nucleotides are TGTGCCAGCAGCTCCAACAGCTACGAGCAGTACTTC. This chain connects TRBV7-2 to TRBJ2-7; D is undetermined. From germline, CDR1 is SGHTA and CDR2 FQGNSA. The CDR3 contains 12 residues. With 4 bases removed from V and 3 bases from J, the gap between germline ends came to 7 bases. The full variable domain, completed using reference TRBV7-2 and TRBJ2-7, is GAGVSQSPSNKVTEKGKDVELRCDPISGHTALYWYRQSLGQGLEFLIYFQGNSAPDKSGLPSDRFSAERTGGSVSTLTIQRTQQEDSAVYLCASSSNSYEQYFGPGTRLTVT.

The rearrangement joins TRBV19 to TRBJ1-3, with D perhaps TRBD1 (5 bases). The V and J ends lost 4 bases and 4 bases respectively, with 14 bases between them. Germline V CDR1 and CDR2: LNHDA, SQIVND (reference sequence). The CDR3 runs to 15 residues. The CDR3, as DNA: TGTGCCAGTAGTACCTCCACAGGTTCCGGAAACACCATATATTTT. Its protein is CASSTSTGSGNTIYF. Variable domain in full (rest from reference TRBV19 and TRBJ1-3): DGGITQSPKYLFRKEGQNVTLSCEQNLNHDAMYWYRQDPGQGLRLIYYSQIVNDFQKGDIAEGYSVSREKKESFPLTVTSAQKNPTAFYLCASSTSTGSGNTIYFGEGSWLTVV.